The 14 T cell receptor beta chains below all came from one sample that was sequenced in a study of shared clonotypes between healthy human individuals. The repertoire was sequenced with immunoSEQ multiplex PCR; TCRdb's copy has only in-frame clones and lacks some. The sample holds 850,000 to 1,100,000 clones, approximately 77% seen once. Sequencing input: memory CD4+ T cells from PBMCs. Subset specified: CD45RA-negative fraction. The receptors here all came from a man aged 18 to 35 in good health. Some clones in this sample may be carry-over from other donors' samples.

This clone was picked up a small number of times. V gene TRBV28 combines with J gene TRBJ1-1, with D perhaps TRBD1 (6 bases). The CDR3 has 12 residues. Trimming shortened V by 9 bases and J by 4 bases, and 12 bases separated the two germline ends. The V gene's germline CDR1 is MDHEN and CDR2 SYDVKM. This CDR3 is CASTAGVTEAFF. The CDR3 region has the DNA TGTGCCAGTACGGCAGGGGTCACTGAAGCTTTCTTT.

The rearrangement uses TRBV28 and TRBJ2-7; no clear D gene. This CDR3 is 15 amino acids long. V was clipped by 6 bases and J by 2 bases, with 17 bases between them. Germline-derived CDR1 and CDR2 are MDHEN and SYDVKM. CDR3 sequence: CASSPPNLPTYEQYF. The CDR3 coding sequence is TGTGCCAGCAGCCCCCCCAATCTACCTACCTACGAGCAGTACTTC.

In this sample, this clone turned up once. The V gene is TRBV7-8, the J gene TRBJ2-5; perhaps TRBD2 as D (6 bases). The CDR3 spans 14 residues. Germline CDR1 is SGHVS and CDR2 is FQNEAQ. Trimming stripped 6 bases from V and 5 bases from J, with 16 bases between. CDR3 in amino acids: CASSWRAPGETQYF. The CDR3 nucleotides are TGTGCCAGCAGTTGGAGGGCGCCGGGGGAGACCCAGTACTTC.

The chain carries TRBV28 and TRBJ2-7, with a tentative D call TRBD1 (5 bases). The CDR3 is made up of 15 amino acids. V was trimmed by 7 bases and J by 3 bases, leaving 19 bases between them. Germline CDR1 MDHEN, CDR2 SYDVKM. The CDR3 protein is CASTIPAGQDYEQYF. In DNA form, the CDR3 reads TGTGCCAGCACCATCCCCGCCGGACAAGACTACGAGCAGTACTTC.

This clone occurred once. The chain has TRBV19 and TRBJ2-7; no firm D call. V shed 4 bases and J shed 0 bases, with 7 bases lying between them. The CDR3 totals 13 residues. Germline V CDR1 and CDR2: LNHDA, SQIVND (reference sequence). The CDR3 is CASSNPSSYEQYF. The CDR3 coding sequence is TGTGCCAGTAGTAACCCTAGCTCCTACGAGCAGTACTTC.

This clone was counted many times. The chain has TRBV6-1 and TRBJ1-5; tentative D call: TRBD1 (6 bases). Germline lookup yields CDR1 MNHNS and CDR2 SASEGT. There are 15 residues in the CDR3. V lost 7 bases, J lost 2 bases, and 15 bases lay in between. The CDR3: CASKNREGGNQPQHF. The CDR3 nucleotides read TGTGCCAGCAAGAACAGGGAAGGGGGCAATCAGCCCCAGCATTTT.

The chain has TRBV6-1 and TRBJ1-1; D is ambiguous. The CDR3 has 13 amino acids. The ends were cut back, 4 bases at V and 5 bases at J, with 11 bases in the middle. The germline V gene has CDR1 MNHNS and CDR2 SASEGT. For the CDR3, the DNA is TGTGCCAGCAGTGCGTACCTAGGGACTGAAGCTTTCTTT. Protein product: CASSAYLGTEAFF.

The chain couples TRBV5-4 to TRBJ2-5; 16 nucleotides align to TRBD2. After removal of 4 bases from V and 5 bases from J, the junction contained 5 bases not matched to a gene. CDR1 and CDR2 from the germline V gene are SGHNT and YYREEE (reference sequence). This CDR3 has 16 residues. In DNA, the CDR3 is TGTGCCAGCAGCCCGGGACTAGCGGGAGGGCACGAGACCCAGTACTTC. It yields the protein CASSPGLAGGHETQYF.

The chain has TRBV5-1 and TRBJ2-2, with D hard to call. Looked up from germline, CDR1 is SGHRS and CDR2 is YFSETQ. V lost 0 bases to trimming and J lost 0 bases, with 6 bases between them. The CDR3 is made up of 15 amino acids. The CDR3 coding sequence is TGCGCCAGCAGCTTGGCGACTCCGAACACCGGGGAGCTGTTTTTT. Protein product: CASSLATPNTGELFF.

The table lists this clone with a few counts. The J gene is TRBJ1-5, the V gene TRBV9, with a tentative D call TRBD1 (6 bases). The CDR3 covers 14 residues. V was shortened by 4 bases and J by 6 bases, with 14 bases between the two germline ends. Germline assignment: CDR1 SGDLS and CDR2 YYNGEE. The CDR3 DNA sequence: TGTGCCAGCAGCTTACAGGGAAATGGTCAGCCCCAGCATTTT. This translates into CASSLQGNGQPQHF. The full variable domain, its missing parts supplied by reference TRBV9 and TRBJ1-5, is DSGVTQTPKHLITATGQRVTLRCSPRSGDLSVYWYQQSLDQGLQFLIQYYNGEERAKGNILERFSAQQFPDLHSELNLSSLELGDSALYFCASSLQGNGQPQHFGDGTRLSIL.

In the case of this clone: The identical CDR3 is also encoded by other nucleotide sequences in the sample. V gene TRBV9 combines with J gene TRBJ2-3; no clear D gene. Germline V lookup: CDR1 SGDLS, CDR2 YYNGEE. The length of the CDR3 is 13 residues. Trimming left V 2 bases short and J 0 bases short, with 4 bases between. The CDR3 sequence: CASSVGSTDTQYF. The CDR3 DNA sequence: TGTGCCAGCAGCGTGGGTAGCACAGATACGCAGTATTTT.

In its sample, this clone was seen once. The CDR3 spells CASSPGPGTGNTEAFF. CDR3 coding DNA: TGTGCCAGCTCACCAGGGCCCGGGACAGGGAACACTGAAGCTTTCTTT. The rearrangement joins TRBV18 to TRBJ1-1; 8 bases agree with TRBD1. Germline CDR1 reads KGHSH; CDR2 reads LQKENI. Trimming took 2 bases from V and 1 from J; bases not matched to a gene: 6. CDR3 length equals 16 residues. Together with reference TRBV18 and TRBJ1-1, the CDR3 gives the full variable domain: NAGVMQNPRHLVRRRGQEARLRCSPMKGHSHVYWYRQLPEEGLKFMVYLQKENIIDESGMPKERFSAEFPKEGPSILRIQQVVRGDSAAYFCASSPGPGTGNTEAFFGQGTRLTVV.

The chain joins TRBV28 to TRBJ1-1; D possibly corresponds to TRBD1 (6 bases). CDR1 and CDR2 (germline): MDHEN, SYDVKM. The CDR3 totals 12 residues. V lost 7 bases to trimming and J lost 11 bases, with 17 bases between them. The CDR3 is CASNSGTQGAFF. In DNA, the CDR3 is TGTGCCAGCAACTCGGGGACCCAGGGGGCTTTCTTT. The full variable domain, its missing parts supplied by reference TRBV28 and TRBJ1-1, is DVKVTQSSRYLVKRTGEKVFLECVQDMDHENMFWYRQDPGLGLRLIYFSYDVKMKEKGDIPEGYSVSREKKERFSLILESASTNQTSMYLCASNSGTQGAFFGQGTRLTVV.

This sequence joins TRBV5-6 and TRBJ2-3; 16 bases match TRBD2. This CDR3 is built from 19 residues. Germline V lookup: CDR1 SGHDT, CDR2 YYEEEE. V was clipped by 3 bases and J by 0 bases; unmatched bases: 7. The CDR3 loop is CASSWGLAGGPQSTDTQYF. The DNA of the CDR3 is TGTGCCAGCAGCTGGGGACTAGCGGGAGGGCCGCAGAGCACAGATACGCAGTATTTT.